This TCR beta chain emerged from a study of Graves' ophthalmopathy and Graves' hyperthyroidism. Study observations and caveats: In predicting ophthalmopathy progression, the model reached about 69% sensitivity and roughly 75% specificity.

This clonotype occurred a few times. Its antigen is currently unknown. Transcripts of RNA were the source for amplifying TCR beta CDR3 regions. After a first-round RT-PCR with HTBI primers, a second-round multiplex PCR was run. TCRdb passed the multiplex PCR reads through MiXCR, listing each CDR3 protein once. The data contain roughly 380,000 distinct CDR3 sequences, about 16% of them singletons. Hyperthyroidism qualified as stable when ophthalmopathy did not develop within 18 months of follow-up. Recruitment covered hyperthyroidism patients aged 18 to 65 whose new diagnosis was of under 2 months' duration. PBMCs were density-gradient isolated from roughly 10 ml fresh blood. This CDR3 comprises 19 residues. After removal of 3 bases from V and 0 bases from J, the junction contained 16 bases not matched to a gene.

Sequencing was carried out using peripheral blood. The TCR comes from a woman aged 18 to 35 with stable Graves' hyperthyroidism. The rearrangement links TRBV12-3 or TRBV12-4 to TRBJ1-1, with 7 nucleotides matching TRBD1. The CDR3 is CASSFMFGGTDSMNTEAFF. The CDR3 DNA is TGTGCCAGCAGTTTCATGTTTGGGGGGACAGACTCCATGAACACTGAAGCTTTCTTT.